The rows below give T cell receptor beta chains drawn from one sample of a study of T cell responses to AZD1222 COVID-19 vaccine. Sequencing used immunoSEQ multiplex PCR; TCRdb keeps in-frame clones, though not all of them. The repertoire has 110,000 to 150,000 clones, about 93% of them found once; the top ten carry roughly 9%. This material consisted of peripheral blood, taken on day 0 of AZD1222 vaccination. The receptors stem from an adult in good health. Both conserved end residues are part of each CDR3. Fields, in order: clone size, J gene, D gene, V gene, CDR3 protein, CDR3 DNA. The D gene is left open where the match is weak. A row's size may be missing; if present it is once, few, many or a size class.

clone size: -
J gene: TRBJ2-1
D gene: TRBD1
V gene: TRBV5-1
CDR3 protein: CASDRGNFAEQFF
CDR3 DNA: TGCGCCAGCGACAGGGGGAATTTCGCTGAGCAGTTCTTC

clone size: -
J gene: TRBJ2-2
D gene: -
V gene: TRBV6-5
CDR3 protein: CASSYGENTGELFF
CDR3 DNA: TGTGCCAGCAGTTACGGGGAGAACACCGGGGAGCTGTTTTTT

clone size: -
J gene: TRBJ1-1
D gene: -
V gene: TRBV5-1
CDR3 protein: CASRHGGVWDTEAFF
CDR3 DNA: TGCGCCAGCAGACACGGTGGGGTGTGGGACACTGAAGCTTTCTTT

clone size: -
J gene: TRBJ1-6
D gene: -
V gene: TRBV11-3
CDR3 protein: CASKQQANSPLHF
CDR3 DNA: TGTGCCAGCAAACAGCAGGCCAATTCACCCCTCCACTTT

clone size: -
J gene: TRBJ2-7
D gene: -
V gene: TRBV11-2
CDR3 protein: CASSPLSDAQYF
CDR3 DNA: TGTGCCAGCAGCCCCCTGTCTGATGCGCAGTACTTC

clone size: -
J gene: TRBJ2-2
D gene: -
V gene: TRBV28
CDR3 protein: CASTVAQVRSGELFF
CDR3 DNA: TGTGCCAGCACCGTAGCCCAGGTTCGCTCCGGGGAGCTGTTTTTT

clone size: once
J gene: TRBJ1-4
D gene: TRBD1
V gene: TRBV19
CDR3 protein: CASSRKPGDTLQGLNEKLFF
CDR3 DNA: TGTGCCAGTAGTAGAAAACCTGGGGATACGTTACAGGGGCTAAATGAAAAACTGTTTTTT

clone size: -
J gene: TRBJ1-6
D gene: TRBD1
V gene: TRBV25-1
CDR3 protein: CASRTTGDNSPLHF
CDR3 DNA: TGTGCCAGCAGGACGACAGGGGATAATTCACCCCTCCACTTT

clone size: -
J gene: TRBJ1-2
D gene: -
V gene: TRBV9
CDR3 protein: CASSTLVGLQNYGYTF
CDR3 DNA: TGTGCCAGCAGCACCCTAGTGGGGTTACAAAACTATGGCTACACCTTC

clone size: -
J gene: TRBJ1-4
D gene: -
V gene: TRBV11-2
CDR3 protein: CASSLGRMSNEKLFF
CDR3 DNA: TGTGCCAGCAGCTTAGGTCGGATGTCTAATGAAAAACTGTTTTTT

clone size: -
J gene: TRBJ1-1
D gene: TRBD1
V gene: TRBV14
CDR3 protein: CASSQDSLSGQGKAFF
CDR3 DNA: TGTGCCAGCAGCCAAGATTCGTTATCGGGACAGGGTAAAGCTTTCTTT

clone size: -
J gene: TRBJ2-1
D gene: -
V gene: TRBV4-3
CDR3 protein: CASSQVGGGLNEQFF
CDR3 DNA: TGCGCCAGCAGCCAAGTGGGGGGGGGCCTCAATGAGCAGTTCTTC

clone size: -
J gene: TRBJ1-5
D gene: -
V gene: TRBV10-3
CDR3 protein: CAISESGGPNQPQHF
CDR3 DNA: TGTGCCATCAGTGAGTCGGGGGGGCCCAATCAGCCCCAGCATTTT

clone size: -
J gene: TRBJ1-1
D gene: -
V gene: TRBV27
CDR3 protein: CASSFLGGGTEAFF
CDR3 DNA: TGTGCCAGCAGTTTTTTGGGAGGGGGCACTGAAGCTTTCTTT

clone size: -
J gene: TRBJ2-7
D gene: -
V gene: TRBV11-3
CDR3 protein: CASSLNSGPSYEQYF
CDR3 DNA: TGTGCCAGCAGCTTAAACAGCGGGCCCTCCTACGAGCAGTACTTC

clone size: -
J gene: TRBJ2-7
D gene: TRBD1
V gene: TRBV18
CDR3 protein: CASSRDRRWYEQYF
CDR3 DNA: TGTGCCAGCTCCCGGGACAGGAGGTGGTACGAGCAGTACTTC

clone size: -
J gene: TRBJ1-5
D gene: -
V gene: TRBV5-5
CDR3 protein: CASSLGAGGSKNQPQHF
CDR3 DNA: TGTGCCAGCAGCTTGGGCGCAGGCGGATCCAAGAATCAGCCCCAGCATTTT

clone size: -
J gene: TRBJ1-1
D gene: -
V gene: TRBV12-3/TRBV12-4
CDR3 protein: CASTYEGVTEAFF
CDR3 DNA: TGTGCCAGCACTTATGAAGGGGTTACTGAAGCTTTCTTT

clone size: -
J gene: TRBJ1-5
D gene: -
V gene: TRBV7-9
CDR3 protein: CASSLNLNQPQHF
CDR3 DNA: TGTGCCAGCAGCTTAAACCTCAATCAGCCCCAGCATTTT

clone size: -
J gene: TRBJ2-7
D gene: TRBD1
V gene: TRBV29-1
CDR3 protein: CSVWDRDYEQYF
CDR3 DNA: TGCAGCGTTTGGGACAGGGACTACGAGCAGTACTTC

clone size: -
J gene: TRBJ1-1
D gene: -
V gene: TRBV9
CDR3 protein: CASSVEGYTEAFF
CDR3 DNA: TGTGCCAGCAGCGTAGAGGGGTACACTGAAGCTTTCTTT

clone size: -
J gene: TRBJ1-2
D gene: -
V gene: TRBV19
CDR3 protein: CASSGGASSHGYTF
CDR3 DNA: TGTGCCAGTAGTGGGGGGGCGTCGTCCCATGGCTACACCTTC

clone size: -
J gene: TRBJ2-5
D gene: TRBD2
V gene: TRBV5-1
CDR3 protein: CASSYQSGGETQYF
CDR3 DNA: TGCGCCAGCAGCTATCAAAGCGGGGGAGAGACCCAGTACTTC

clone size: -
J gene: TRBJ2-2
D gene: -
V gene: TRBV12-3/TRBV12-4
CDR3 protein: CASSIDNTGELFF
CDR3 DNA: TGTGCCAGCAGTATCGACAACACCGGGGAGCTGTTTTTT

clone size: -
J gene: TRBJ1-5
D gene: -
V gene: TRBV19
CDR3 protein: CASSMGGYGNQPQHF
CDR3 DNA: TGTGCCAGTAGTATGGGGGGGTACGGCAATCAGCCCCAGCATTTT

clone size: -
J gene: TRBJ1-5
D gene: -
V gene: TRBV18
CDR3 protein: CASSGGRVSNQPQHF
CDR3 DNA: TGTGCCAGCTCGGGCGGCAGGGTCAGCAATCAGCCCCAGCATTTT

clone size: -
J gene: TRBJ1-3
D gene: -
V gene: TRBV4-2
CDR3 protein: CASSQPPLRGNTIYF
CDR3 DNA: TGTGCCAGCAGCCAACCACCTCTGAGGGGAAACACCATATATTTT

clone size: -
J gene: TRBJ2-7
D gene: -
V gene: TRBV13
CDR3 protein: CASSLGRFEQYF
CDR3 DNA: TGTGCCAGCAGCCTAGGGAGATTCGAGCAGTACTTC

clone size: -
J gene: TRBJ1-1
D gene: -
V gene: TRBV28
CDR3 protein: CASSSGIYNTEAFF
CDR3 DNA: TGTGCCAGCAGTTCAGGGATTTATAACACTGAAGCTTTCTTT

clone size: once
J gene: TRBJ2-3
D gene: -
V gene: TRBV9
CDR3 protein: CASSVQGDTQYF
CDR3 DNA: TGTGCCAGCAGCGTACAGGGAGATACGCAGTATTTT

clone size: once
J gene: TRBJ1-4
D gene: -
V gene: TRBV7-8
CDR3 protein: CASRALRGATNEKLFF
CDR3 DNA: TGTGCCAGCAGAGCCCTAAGGGGAGCAACTAATGAAAAACTGTTTTTT

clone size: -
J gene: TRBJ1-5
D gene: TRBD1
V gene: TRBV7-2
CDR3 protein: CASSQWDSNQPQHF
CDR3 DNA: TGTGCCAGCAGCCAATGGGACAGTAATCAGCCCCAGCATTTT

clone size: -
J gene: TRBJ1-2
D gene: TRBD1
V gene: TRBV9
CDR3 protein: CASSPRTGSSVGYTF
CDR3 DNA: TGTGCCAGCAGCCCCCGGACAGGGAGTAGTGTCGGCTACACCTTC

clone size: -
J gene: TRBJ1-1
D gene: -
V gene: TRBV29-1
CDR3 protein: CSVENTEAFF
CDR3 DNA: TGCAGCGTTGAAAACACTGAAGCTTTCTTT

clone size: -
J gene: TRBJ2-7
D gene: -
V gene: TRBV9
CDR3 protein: CASSPRQDFLEQYF
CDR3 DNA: TGTGCCAGCAGCCCCCGACAGGACTTTTTGGAGCAGTACTTC

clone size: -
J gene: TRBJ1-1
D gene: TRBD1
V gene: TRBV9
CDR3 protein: CASSVGTITGTGGTEAFF
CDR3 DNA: TGTGCCAGCAGCGTAGGAACCATCACTGGGACAGGGGGTACTGAAGCTTTCTTT

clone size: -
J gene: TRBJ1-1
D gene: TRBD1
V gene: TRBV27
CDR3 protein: CASSSPGQGGTEAFF
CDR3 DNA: TGTGCCAGCAGTTCCCCGGGACAGGGAGGCACTGAAGCTTTCTTT

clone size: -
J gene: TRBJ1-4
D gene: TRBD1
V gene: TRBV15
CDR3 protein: CATSRDQTGGSEKLFF
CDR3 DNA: TGTGCCACCAGCAGAGACCAGACAGGGGGTAGTGAAAAACTGTTTTTT

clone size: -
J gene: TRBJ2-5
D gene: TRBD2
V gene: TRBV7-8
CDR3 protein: CASSATTGGETQYF
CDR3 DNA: TGTGCCAGCAGCGCAACGACGGGAGGGGAGACCCAGTACTTC

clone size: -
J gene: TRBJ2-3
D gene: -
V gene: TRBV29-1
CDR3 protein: CSVVLWAVRTTTTTDTQYF
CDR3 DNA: TGCAGCGTTGTTTTATGGGCGGTGCGGACTACCACAACCACAGATACGCAGTATTTT